This TCR beta chain derives from a study of cytomegalovirus exposure and HLA in healthy donors (dated by TCRdb to about 2017). Some background on the complete study: In an earlier analysis of around 540 of the donors, approximately 300 Gb of sequence data and 117 million unique TCR beta sequences from about 180 million T cells were reported. Among the 398 genotyped donors, around 81% belonged to the genetic ancestry cluster associated with self-reported Caucasian donors. Besides the first cohort of hundreds of subjects, a separate validation cohort made up of some 110 different subjects was used. The study aimed to test whether cataloging public T cell receptors could reveal signatures of past pathogen exposure. The study combined high-throughput TCR immunosequencing, statistical association of individual TCRs with disease status, and machine learning to predict cytomegalovirus infection status. Typing coverage varied by locus: roughly 629-640 donors for A, B, C, DRB1 and DQB1; around 560 for DQA1; more than 600 for DPA1; roughly 470 for DPB1. All discovery cohort repertoires had been generated using a single sequencing platform. A later analysis re-analyzed previously published TCR beta repertoires from roughly 690 donors and added high-resolution HLA genotyping to study TCR occurrence patterns. Roughly 300 gigabases of sequencing data and around 90 million unique TCR sequences made up an early release that covered several hundred HLA-typed donors. Across about 370 genotyped donors of the cohort, an average of roughly 250,000 unique TCR beta nucleotide sequences per donor were sequenced, and roughly 20% of those sequences were non-productive. The study used immunosequencing to profile the T cell repertoires of around 600 subjects and linked those repertoires to cytomegalovirus serostatus. HLA typing included class I and class II loci at four-digit resolution. Alongside the repertoire data, information on donor age, sex, ethnicity and CMV serostatus was compiled. Rather than using new phenotypic data, the later analysis identified candidate immune exposures from TCR beta sequences and from how often those sequences occurred across donors. A few DR-DQ haplotypes were treated as single units for association and clustering because of strong linkage in the cohort. An earlier analysis of 587 of the donors applied high-throughput TCR beta sequencing to assess whether each TCR beta V gene segment acted as functional or pseudogenic. A later genetic analysis took genome-wide SNP genotypes for about 55% of the 666 donors and used that subset as a discovery cohort. General conclusions and limits of the study: Most CMV-associated TCR beta chains appeared to be HLA-restricted in a later analysis, and the HLA associations seemed to be driven largely by CMV exposure. Compared with equally common non-associated chains, HLA-associated TCR beta chains in a later analysis were more clonally expanded and had lower generation probabilities. The 87-base-pair reads could not distinguish some IMGT-functional V segments, including TRBV6-2 and TRBV6-3, so those segments were excluded. A later analysis found that TCR association rates varied across HLA loci, with DRB1 alleles showing the most associated TCRs and HLA-C alleles the fewest. In vitro tests confirmed that three of the cytomegalovirus-associated TCR beta chains recognize cytomegalovirus antigens. An earlier analysis of around 540 of the donors showed that most TCR beta V segments appeared in productive rearrangements either about 90% or about 30% of the time, which broadly matched IMGT annotations. Because counts were too low, approximately 15 rarely observed V segments, including chromosome 9 orphons, were excluded from the earlier analysis of under 650 of the donors. Correlated functional status among segregating V segments might be attributable to linkage disequilibrium, but an unknown experimental factor could not be ruled out. Because HLA typing was unavailable for some donors at each locus, only the typed subset was used in association tests. Immune exposure information for the cohort was limited to CMV serostatus. The classifier was reported to diagnose cytomegalovirus status with high specificity and sensitivity in both the original and validation cohorts. In the study, some 160 TCR beta chains were listed as associated with cytomegalovirus. Assigning TCR associations to individual alleles was difficult when HLA alleles, especially DR and DQ, strongly co-occurred. While some public TCRs were present in many individuals, most TCR sequences turned up only very rarely across donors. In a later genetic analysis, a missense DCLRE1C variant was associated with V-gene and J-gene trimming of TCR beta chains, and the association was replicated in an independent cohort. A later analysis reported that several top co-occurrence clusters appeared linked to parvovirus B19, influenza, CMV and Epstein-Barr virus. Only TCR beta chains were sequenced in this cohort, and the absence of alpha or paired-chain data limited detectable features. Roughly uniform sequencing depth across donors was assumed in presence/absence analyses, although this assumption may not hold. Compared with the roughly 700-donor mean, donors in an Asian-associated ancestry cluster had fewer N-insertions in productive TCRs, according to a later genetic analysis. According to the authors, the approach could potentially be generalized to other disease states and immunological phenotypes. A cluster of highly shared sequence variants was judged likely to be a technical artifact of the sequencing pipeline. A further reported finding was that TCR beta sequences accurately predicted the HLA-A and HLA-B alleles for most subjects in the first cohort. Specific HLA alleles were associated with about 17,000 TCR beta sequences at a false discovery rate of 0.05 in a later analysis.

As encoded in the germline V gene, CDR1 is LGHNA while CDR2 is YNFKEQ. V loses 4 bases, J loses 0 bases, and the germline ends lie 20 bases apart. The CDR3 goes from the cysteine to the phenylalanine over 18 residues. Of the read, only the CDR3 DNA is kept; its 54 bases are in frame from base 1. Worth noting for this clone: Its antigen remains undetermined. No base quality information exists; no much larger clone differs at one position.

The cohort was made up of approximately 670 healthy bone marrow donors. At the time of sampling, every cohort member was nominally healthy, though immune exposures that went unrecorded were likely present. The donor tested CMV seronegative, placing the donor among the 352 seronegative members of the cohort. Every donor gave a peripheral blood sample, and the peripheral blood mononuclear cells from that sample were used for TCR beta sequencing. The Qiagen DNeasy Blood Extraction Kit was used to extract genomic DNA from the blood cell samples. Preparation of the library involved the immunoSEQ multiplex PCR assay. A mixture of 60 forward primers for TCR Vbeta segments and 13 reverse primers for TCR Jbeta segments was used in the multiplex PCR. Amplification of the CDR3 region of rearranged TCR beta genes was performed with a multiplex PCR assay on genomic DNA. The amplified TCR beta libraries were sequenced on the Illumina HiSeq System as 87-base-pair reads. Regarding the original processing steps: Across the 700 or so repertoires, a later analysis counted approximately 75 million unique TCR beta chains, around 10 million of which were shared by at least two donors. Raw reads were error-corrected and collapsed into unique sequences with a nearest-neighbor algorithm that merged closely related sequences to remove PCR and sequencing errors. Alignment of CDR3 sequences to IMGT reference sequences was used to assign V, D and J gene segments. For a sequence to be retained, a match of at least six nucleotides was required to both a V gene segment and a J gene segment. A rearrangement was called productive if the CDR3 had no stop codons and remained in frame with V and J, and every other rearrangement was called non-productive. CDR3 was defined according to IMGT convention as the region running from the second conserved V-encoded cysteine to the conserved J-encoded phenylalanine. The earlier analysis of some 540 of the donors excluded any sequence lacking an unambiguous match to a single V gene segment. In an earlier analysis of 587 of the donors, V segments were called functional above 56.7% productive rearrangements and were called segregating when the between-donor standard deviation exceeded 5%. A statistical classification framework was built for diagnosing cytomegalovirus status from the catalog of TCR beta chain sequences. A later analysis assigned V and J genes by comparing TCR nucleotide sequences with IMGT/GENE-DB human TR gene sequences. A later analysis assigned CDR3 sequences and most-parsimonious VDJ recombination scenarios with the TCRdist pipeline. In a later analysis, each TCR beta chain was defined by its CDR3 amino acid sequence together with its V-gene family, and reads lacking a unique V-gene family were excluded. As a way to deal with suspected cross-contamination and a sequencing artifact, a later analysis dropped hundreds of nucleotide sequences that were highly shared and had low generation probability. In a later analysis, a clonal expansion index for each public chain was calculated from normalized within-repertoire ranks of inferred template counts. Generation probabilities in a later analysis came from a VDJ recombination model fitted to out-of-frame rearrangements, and those results were checked against IGoR. In a later analysis, TCR-TCR, TCR-HLA and TCR-CMV co-occurrence was scored with hypergeometric tests, and a repertoire-size bias correction was applied to TCR pairs. To estimate false discovery rates, a later analysis permuted the HLA or CMV assignments 20 times. In a later analysis, co-occurring TCRs were grouped using DBSCAN, and TCRdist sequence similarity was added for clustering within HLA-allele-positive subsets. Repertoires with fewer than 30,000 or more than 120,000 public chains were left out of co-occurrence clustering, as were about five repertoires with anomalous nucleotide sharing. TCRdb holds this immuneACCESS table with in-frame rearrangements only. Some clones are missing; in checked studies, unresolved V genes explain under half, and the rest has no known cause. V and J calls and clone size are copied from that table; D and trimming were computed from the DNA. This sample is represented by some 130,000 clones; around three quarters of them were singletons. The top ten clonotypes cover roughly 1.8% of the sample.

The sequenced sample consisted of PBMCs. The receptor's source is a woman in her 50s in good health and CMV-seronegative. Recombination joined TRBV4-2 with TRBJ2-3, with TRBD1 as a weak D call on 5 bases. The sequenced DNA is TGTGCCAGCAGCCTGGGGCAGGGAACTAAAAGAAGCACAGATACGCAGTATTTT. Its coded protein is CASSLGQGTKRSTDTQYF.